This T cell receptor (beta chain) was identified in a study of regulatory T cells in long-lasting Graves disease. Regarding the study as a whole: Persistent Graves' patients showed less TCR diversity than newly diagnosed patients showed.

Details on this clonotype: Its antigen is currently unknown. One end of the junction fails to match germline, which may point to a read error.

Time point here: persistent/refractory GD, antithyroid drugs over 5 years with positive TRAb. PBMCs were the source of the RNA used for TCR sequencing. Collection of peripheral blood (roughly 9.8 milliliters) was done using EDTA tubes. The CDR3 runs 12 residues. Per the germline V gene, CDR1 is KGHSH and CDR2 is LQKENI. According to the study, TCR beta libraries were built with iRepertoire HTBI primers and CDR3-region Arm-PCR. TCRdb independently ran MiXCR on the multiplex PCR reads; one entry per CDR3 protein. This table has a few hundred thousand distinct CDR3 sequences, 20% to 25% appearing once. Sequencing was performed on peripheral blood mononuclear cells (PBMCs), taken when the disease was refractory, from a patient treated with antithyroid drugs. This clonotype was sampled from a woman between 40 and 50 years old with Graves disease. The rearrangement uses TRBV18 and TRBJ2-2, with a possible D match to TRBD2 (5 bases). CDR3 sequence reads: CASSPRTGERFF. CDR3 DNA: TGTGCCAGCTCACCTAGGACCGGGGAGCGGTTTTTT.